This passage covers 2 T cell receptor beta chains from one sample sequenced in a study of T cell repertoires in cytomegalovirus infection. No antigen has been identified for these receptors. One entry per CDR3 protein, called by TCRdb with MiXCR from the reads. The data hold approximately 1,000,000 distinct CDR3 sequences, with 25% to 40% observed a single time. This material consisted of cultured CD8+ T cells from PBMCs, taken from culture after CMV antigen stimulation. These receptors all stem from a human donor in good health (CMV status not recorded). Some clones in this sample may be carry-over from other donors' samples.

This clonotype occurred a few times. The gene calls are TRBV6-2 or TRBV6-3 and TRBJ1-1; 8 bases agree with TRBD1. Germline CDR1 and CDR2: MNHEY and SVGEGT. This CDR3 comprises 13 residues. With V trimmed by 7 bases and J by 7 bases, 8 bases remained unmatched. CDR3 DNA: TGTGCCAGCACTTCGGACAGGGCGAGTGAAGCTTTCTTT. As protein: CASTSDRASEAFF.

The V and J genes are TRBV12-5 and TRBJ2-5; no firm D call. The CDR3 contains 14 residues. Trimming shortened V by 2 bases and J by 1 base, and 8 bases separated the two germline ends. Germline lookup yields CDR1 LGHNT and CDR2 FRNRAP. The CDR3 DNA sequence: TGTGCTAGTGGTTTGCCGATCCTCCAAGAGACCCAGTACTTC. Translated, it gives CASGLPILQETQYF.